The text below deals with one TCR beta chain. Its antigen has not been determined. The sample is drawn from a study of cytomegalovirus exposure and HLA in healthy donors (dated by TCRdb to about 2017). Concerning the study at large: An earlier analysis of some 550 of the donors reported approximately 290 Gb of sequence data and some 120 million unique TCR beta sequences from 150 million to 200 million T cells. To study patterns of TCR occurrence, a later analysis re-analyzed previously published TCR beta repertoires from hundreds of donors and added high-resolution HLA genotyping. Typing coverage differed by locus: A, B, C, DRB1 and DQB1 were typed in about 629-630 donors, DQA1 in 500 to 550, DPA1 in 600 to 610, and DPB1 in approximately 450. Along with the approximately 700-subject first cohort, a separate validation cohort of approximately 110 different subjects was used. An early release that covered roughly 600 HLA-typed donors contained around 300 gigabases of sequencing data and 70 million to 100 million unique TCR sequences. The study used immunosequencing to profile the T cell repertoires of 666 subjects and linked those repertoires to cytomegalovirus serostatus. In the later analysis, no new phenotypic data were used to find candidate immune exposures; instead, reliance was placed on TCR beta sequences and their occurrence across donors. Among over 350 genotyped donors of the cohort, an average of about 240,000 unique TCR beta nucleotide sequences were sequenced per donor, 15% to 20% of them non-productive. Alongside the repertoire data, information on donor age, sex, ethnicity and CMV serostatus was compiled. Every repertoire in the discovery cohort had been generated on one and the same sequencing platform. A handful of DR-DQ haplotypes were handled as single units for association and clustering because linkage in the cohort was strong. High-throughput TCR immunosequencing, statistical association of individual TCRs with disease status, and machine learning were combined to predict cytomegalovirus infection status. Both class I and class II loci were covered by HLA typing, at four-digit resolution. Of the 398 genotyped donors, over 80% were placed in the genetic ancestry cluster associated with self-reported Caucasian donors. To decide whether each TCR beta V gene segment behaved as functional or pseudogenic, an earlier analysis of 587 of the donors relied on high-throughput TCR beta sequencing. The study aimed to test whether cataloging public T cell receptors could reveal signatures of past pathogen exposure. Genome-wide SNP genotypes for about three fifths of the roughly 670 donors were used in a later genetic analysis, which treated that subset as a discovery cohort.

The cohort comprised some 700 healthy bone marrow donors. Cohort members were all nominally healthy when sampled, although unrecorded immune exposures were likely present. The donor was CMV seronegative and belonged to the group of 352 seronegative cohort members. A peripheral blood sample was provided by each donor, and peripheral blood mononuclear cells were used for TCR beta sequencing. Genomic DNA was extracted from the blood cell samples with the Qiagen DNeasy Blood Extraction Kit. The library was built by means of the immunoSEQ multiplex PCR assay. A mixture of 60 forward primers for TCR Vbeta segments and 13 reverse primers for TCR Jbeta segments was used in the multiplex PCR. The CDR3 region of rearranged TCR beta genes was amplified from genomic DNA with a multiplex PCR assay. Amplified TCR beta libraries were sequenced as 87-base-pair reads on the Illumina HiSeq System. Per the authors' processing: A later analysis tallied approximately 87 million unique TCR beta chains across the 700 or so repertoires, and about 10 million of those chains were shared by two or more donors. To remove PCR and sequencing errors, raw reads were error-corrected and collapsed into unique sequences using a nearest-neighbor algorithm that merged closely related sequences. V, D and J gene segments were assigned by aligning CDR3 sequences to IMGT reference sequences. For a sequence to be retained, at least a six-nucleotide match to both a V gene segment and a J gene segment was required. A rearrangement counted as productive if the CDR3 had no stop codons and remained in frame with V and J, and every other rearrangement counted as non-productive. Following IMGT convention, CDR3 was defined as the stretch from the second conserved V-encoded cysteine to the conserved J-encoded phenylalanine. Sequences without an unambiguous match to a single V gene segment were excluded from the earlier analysis of 450 to 650 of the donors. In an earlier analysis of roughly 600 of the donors, a V segment was called functional when productive rearrangements were above 56.7%, and segregating when the standard deviation between donors exceeded 5%. A statistical classification framework was built to diagnose cytomegalovirus status from the catalog of TCR beta chain sequences. In a later analysis, V and J genes were assigned by comparing TCR nucleotide sequences against IMGT/GENE-DB human TR gene sequences. Using the TCRdist pipeline, a later analysis assigned CDR3 sequences along with most-parsimonious VDJ recombination scenarios. A later analysis defined each TCR beta chain by its CDR3 amino acid sequence plus V-gene family, and excluded reads lacking a unique V-gene family. As a way to deal with suspected cross-contamination and a sequencing artifact, a later analysis dropped 592 nucleotide sequences that were highly shared and had low generation probability. In a later analysis, a clonal expansion index for each public chain was calculated from normalized within-repertoire ranks of inferred template counts. A later analysis computed generation probabilities with a VDJ recombination model fitted to out-of-frame rearrangements, and checked the results against IGoR. In a later analysis, hypergeometric tests were used to score TCR-TCR, TCR-HLA and TCR-CMV co-occurrence, with a repertoire-size bias correction applied to TCR pairs. In a later analysis, false discovery rates were estimated by permuting HLA or CMV assignments 20 times. In a later analysis, co-occurring TCRs were grouped using DBSCAN, with TCRdist sequence similarity added in when clustering inside HLA-allele-positive subsets. Repertoires with fewer than 30,000 or more than 120,000 public chains were left out of co-occurrence clustering, as were roughly five repertoires with anomalous nucleotide sharing. The immuneACCESS repertoire file appears here via TCRdb, limited to in-frame rearrangements. These files lack a portion of the clones; in checked studies, under half of the deficit traces to unresolved V genes, and the cause of the others is not known. The V and J calls and clone size were taken over from that table, and D and trimming were inferred from the DNA. This sample's clone table shows about 32,000 clones. The top ten constitute 4.8% of the sample.

Broad study findings and their caveats: A later analysis reported that several top co-occurrence clusters appeared linked to parvovirus B19, influenza, CMV and Epstein-Barr virus. A further reported finding was that TCR beta sequences accurately predicted the HLA-A and HLA-B alleles for most subjects in the first cohort. Because HLA typing was missing for some donors at each locus, association tests included only the typed subset. Correlated functional status among segregating V segments might reflect linkage disequilibrium, but an unknown experimental factor could not be ruled out. Broadly in line with IMGT annotations, most TCR beta V segments showed up in productive rearrangements about 87% or about 30% of the time in an earlier analysis of under 700 of the donors. While some public TCRs were present in many individuals, most TCR sequences turned up only very rarely across donors. It was suggested by the authors that the approach could potentially be generalized to other disease states and immunological phenotypes. Some IMGT-functional V segments, including TRBV6-2 and TRBV6-3, could not be distinguished by the 87-base-pair reads and were therefore excluded. CMV serostatus was the only immune exposure information available for the cohort. V-gene and J-gene trimming of TCR beta chains was associated with a missense DCLRE1C variant in a later genetic analysis, and the association was replicated in an independent cohort. In a later genetic analysis, fewer N-insertions in productive TCRs were reported among donors in an Asian-associated ancestry cluster than the approximately 630-donor mean. In vitro tests confirmed that three of the cytomegalovirus-associated TCR beta chains recognize cytomegalovirus antigens. The cohort was sequenced for TCR beta chains only, and without alpha or paired-chain data the features that could be detected were limited. About 17 rarely observed V segments, including chromosome 9 orphons, were excluded from the earlier analysis of almost 600 of the donors because counts were too low. The presence/absence analyses assumed that sequencing depth was roughly uniform across donors, and that assumption may not be true. At a false discovery rate of 0.05, a later analysis linked 16,000 or so TCR beta sequences to specific HLA alleles. The study listed approximately 150 TCR beta chains as associated with cytomegalovirus. A later analysis found that most CMV-associated TCR beta chains appeared HLA-restricted, with HLA associations seemingly driven largely by CMV exposure. A cluster of highly shared sequence variants was judged likely to represent a technical artifact of the sequencing pipeline. Cytomegalovirus status was reported to be diagnosed by the classifier with high specificity and sensitivity in both the original and validation cohorts. Strong co-occurrence of HLA alleles, especially DR and DQ, made assigning TCR associations to individual alleles difficult. In a later analysis, the rate of TCR association differed among HLA loci, with DRB1 alleles having the most associated TCRs and HLA-C alleles having the fewest. In a later analysis, HLA-associated TCR beta chains were found to be more clonally expanded and to have lower generation probabilities than equally common non-associated chains.

The CDR3 holds 15 amino acids from the cysteine to the phenylalanine. Only the CDR3 portion is preserved as DNA: 45 bases, with reading frame beginning at the first base. As encoded in the germline V gene (reference sequence), CDR1 is SGHNT while CDR2 is YYREEE. Between the V and J ends, shortened by 7 bases and 0 bases respectively, the junction contains 15 bases. The receptor was derived from a female donor in good health and CMV-seronegative. Sample: PBMCs. The chain joins TRBV5-4 to TRBJ2-3; the D region possibly corresponds to TRBD2 (6 bases align). Read as DNA, the sequence is TGTGCCAGCCCGGCCCGGGGGACTAGCACAGATACGCAGTATTTT. It specifies CASPARGTSTDTQYF.